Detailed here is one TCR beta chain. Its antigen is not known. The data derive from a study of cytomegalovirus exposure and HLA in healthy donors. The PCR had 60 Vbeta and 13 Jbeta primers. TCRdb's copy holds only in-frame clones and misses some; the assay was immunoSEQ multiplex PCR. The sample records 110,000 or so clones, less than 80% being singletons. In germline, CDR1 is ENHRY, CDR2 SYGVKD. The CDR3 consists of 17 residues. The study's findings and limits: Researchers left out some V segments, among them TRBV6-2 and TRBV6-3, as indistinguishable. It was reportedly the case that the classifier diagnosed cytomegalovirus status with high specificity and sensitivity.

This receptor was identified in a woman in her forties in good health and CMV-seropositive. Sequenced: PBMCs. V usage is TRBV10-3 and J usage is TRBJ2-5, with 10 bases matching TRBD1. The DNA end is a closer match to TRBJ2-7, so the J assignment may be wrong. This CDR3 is CAISATGGPLLGYEQYF. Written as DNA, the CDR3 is TGTGCCATCAGCGCGACAGGGGGCCCTCTTCTAGGCTACGAGCAGTACTTC.